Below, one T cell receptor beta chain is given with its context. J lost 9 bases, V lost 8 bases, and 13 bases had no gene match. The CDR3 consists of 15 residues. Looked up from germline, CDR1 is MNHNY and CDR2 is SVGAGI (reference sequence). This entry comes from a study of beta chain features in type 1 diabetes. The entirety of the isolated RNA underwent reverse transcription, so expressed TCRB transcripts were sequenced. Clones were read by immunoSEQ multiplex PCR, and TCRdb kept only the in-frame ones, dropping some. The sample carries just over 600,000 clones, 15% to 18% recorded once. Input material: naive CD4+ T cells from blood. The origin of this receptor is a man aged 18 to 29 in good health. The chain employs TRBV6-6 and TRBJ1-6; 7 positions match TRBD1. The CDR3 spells CASVLPGGESSPLHF. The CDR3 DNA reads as TGTGCCAGCGTACTTCCAGGGGGAGAATCTTCACCCCTCCACTTT.